A single sample is the source of the 29 T cell receptor beta chains below, sequenced in a study of blood T cells in healthy people across ages. For the second PCR, which ran for 7 to 11 cycles, a sample-barcoded 5' primer and a J-beta primer mix were used. TCRdb re-called the 5' RACE reads through MiXCR, storing one row per CDR3 protein. The profile shows over 1,300,000 distinct CDR3 sequences, approximately 59% of them singletons. The sequenced material came from blood. Every receptor here comes from a man aged 18-30 years in good health.

V is TRBV11-2 and J is TRBJ2-7; TRBD2 might be the D (7 bases). The germline V and J ends were trimmed by 0 bases and 0 bases, with 15 bases remaining between them. Per germline, CDR1 SGHAT and CDR2 FQNNGV. CDR3 length equals 17 residues. For the CDR3, the DNA is TGTGCCAGCAGCTTAGACGGGGGGCGCGTAGTCTCCTACGAGCAGTACTTC. This translates into CASSLDGGRVVSYEQYF. The full variable domain, in which reference TRBV11-2 and TRBJ2-7 provide the parts outside the CDR3, is EAGVAQSPRYKIIEKRQSVAFWCNPISGHATLYWYQQILGQGPKLLIQFQNNGVVDDSQLPKDRFSAERLKGVDSTLKIQPAKLEDSAVYLCASSLDGGRVVSYEQYFGPGTRLTVT.

The chain links TRBV12-5 to TRBJ2-2; D might be TRBD2 (7 bases). Trimming took off 5 bases at V and 7 bases at J, with 17 bases between the two ends. The germline CDR1 and CDR2 sequences are LGHNT and FRNRAP. The CDR3 is 15 amino acids. The DNA of the CDR3 is TGTGCTAGTGGTACCAAGGGGGAGGGGAGCGGGGAGCTGTTTTTT. This gives the protein CASGTKGEGSGELFF.

This clonotype has more than one count but fewer than ten. The chain couples TRBV4-3 to TRBJ2-4, with D perhaps being TRBD1 or TRBD2 (5 bases each). This CDR3 region has 18 residues. V was clipped by 0 bases and J by 0 bases, with 15 bases between them. Germline CDR1 and CDR2: LGHNA and YSLEER. CDR3 loop: CASSQEGAGVLAKNIQYF. DNA of the CDR3: TGCGCCAGCAGCCAAGAAGGGGCCGGGGTCCTAGCCAAAAACATTCAGTACTTC.

The gene calls are TRBV25-1 and TRBJ2-2; D is unclear. This CDR3 region has 11 residues. Germline CDR1 and CDR2: MGHDK and SYGVNS. V was trimmed by 10 bases and J by 3 bases, leaving 6 bases between them. Here the CDR3 DNA reads TGTGCCACCATGTACACCGGGGAGCTGTTTTTT. Its translation: CATMYTGELFF. The variable domain in full, completed from reference TRBV25-1 and TRBJ2-2, reads EADIYQTPRYLVIGTGKKITLECSQTMGHDKMYWYQQDPGMELHLIHYSYGVNSTEKGDLSSESTVSRIRTEHFPLTLESARPSHTSQYLCATMYTGELFFGEGSRLTVL.

The CDR3 DNA reads as TGTGCCAGCCGGGAGATTCCTAATGAAAAACTGTTTTTT. Its protein product is CASREIPNEKLFF. The V and J genes are TRBV12-3 or TRBV12-4 and TRBJ1-4, with D uncertain. CDR3 length equals 13 residues. V lost 8 bases and J lost 3, with 10 bases in between.

This chain links TRBV5-5 with TRBJ1-3; weak D call: TRBD1 (5 bases). The germline gives CDR1 SGHKS, CDR2 YYEKEE (reference sequence). This CDR3 has 16 residues. Trimming removed 4 bases at V and 0 bases at J, with 14 bases between. The CDR3 bases are TGTGCCAGCAGCCCACAGGCGGCAGTCTCTGGAAACACCATATATTTT. It encodes CASSPQAAVSGNTIYF. The whole variable domain, filled in from reference TRBV5-5 and TRBJ1-3, reads DAGVTQSPTHLIKTRGQQVTLRCSPISGHKSVSWYQQVLGQGPQFIFQYYEKEERGRGNFPDRFSARQFPNYSSELNVNALLLGDSALYLCASSPQAAVSGNTIYFGEGSWLTVV.

This sequence joins TRBV27 and TRBJ2-7, with a tentative D call TRBD2 (6 bases). V dropped 10 bases and J dropped 3 bases, with 16 bases sitting between them. Germline loops: CDR1 MNHEY, CDR2 SMNVEV (reference sequence). The CDR3 runs to 13 residues. The CDR3 loop reads CATQPGLGYEQYF. CDR3 nucleotide sequence: TGTGCCACACAACCGGGACTGGGCTACGAGCAGTACTTC.

CDR3 region: CASSLTGGLDEAFF. CDR3 bases: TGCGCCAGCAGCTTAACAGGGGGCTTGGATGAAGCTTTCTTT. This chain joins TRBV5-1 and TRBJ1-1; 9 nucleotides agree with TRBD1. Germline CDR1 SGHRS, CDR2 YFSETQ. Trimming at V came to 2 bases and at J to 7 bases, leaving 6 bases not matched to a gene. The CDR3 is 14 amino acids.

This sequence joins TRBV4-1 and TRBJ2-1; D may correspond to TRBD1 or TRBD2 (5 bases each). The CDR3 loop spans 15 amino acids. V lost 6 bases to trimming and J lost 8 bases, with 20 bases between them. Germline CDR1 reads MGHRA; CDR2 reads YSYEKL. The CDR3 nucleotides are TGCGCCAGCAGGACCCTTGGGGACGCGTCTTATGAGCAGTTCTTC. Protein product: CASRTLGDASYEQFF.

This chain joins TRBV7-2 and TRBJ2-1; 7 nucleotides line up with TRBD2. With V trimmed by 3 bases and J by 7 bases, 9 bases remained unmatched. Germline CDR1 and CDR2: SGHTA and FQGNSA. The CDR3 totals 15 residues. The CDR3 reads CASSFYHGAGNEQFF. Here the CDR3 DNA reads TGTGCCAGCAGCTTTTACCATGGAGCGGGAAATGAGCAGTTCTTC.

V and J are TRBV12-3 or TRBV12-4 and TRBJ2-1; D may match TRBD1 or TRBD2 (6 bases each). The CDR3 sequence is 16 residues long. V dropped 5 bases and J dropped 8 bases, with 22 bases sitting between them. The CDR3 nucleotides are TGTGCCAGCAGTCACAGTACAGGGAGTAGGGGGGATGAGCAGTTCTTC. Translation gives CASSHSTGSRGDEQFF.

The CDR3 DNA reads as TGTGCCAGCTCACCACCGCAGGGCGGGACTAGTACTGCCGAGCAGTACTTC. Translation gives CASSPPQGGTSTAEQYF. V usage is TRBV18 and J usage is TRBJ2-7; 8 bases line up with TRBD2. The V gene's germline CDR1 is KGHSH and CDR2 LQKENI. The CDR3 length is 17 residues. J lost 6 bases, V lost 0 bases, and 13 bases had no gene match.

This clonotype was recorded at least ten times. The chain carries TRBV20-1 and TRBJ2-2, with a weak D call TRBD2 (5 bases). From germline, CDR1 is DFQATT and CDR2 SNEGSKA (reference sequence). V lost 5 bases, J lost 0 bases, and 7 bases lay in between. The CDR3 has 13 amino acids. The CDR3 is CSASSPNTGELFF. The CDR3 DNA follows: TGCAGTGCTTCTAGCCCGAACACCGGGGAGCTGTTTTTT.

The chain uses TRBV6-2 or TRBV6-3 and TRBJ2-5; TRBD1 might be the D (6 bases). The J call is in doubt because the DNA end fits TRBJ2-7 better. The V gene's germline CDR1 is MNHEY and CDR2 SVGEGT. The CDR3 loop spans 13 amino acids. The chain's CDR3 is CASSYTGHYEQYF. DNA for the CDR3: TGTGCCAGCAGCTATACAGGGCACTACGAGCAGTACTTC.

The chain links TRBV7-9 to TRBJ2-1; TRBD2 matches 10 bases. Germline V lookup: CDR1 SEHNR, CDR2 FQNEAQ (reference sequence). There are 15 residues in the CDR3. V trimming: 5 bases; J trimming: 5 bases; junction bases outside the gene matches: 6. Written as DNA, the CDR3 is TGTGCCAGCAGCACACCAGCGGGAGGGAACAATGAGCAGTTCTTC. Residues: CASSTPAGGNNEQFF.

The chain is built from TRBV12-3 or TRBV12-4 and TRBJ2-7, with D perhaps TRBD1 (6 bases). Trimming removed 1 base at V and 2 bases at J, with 15 bases between. This CDR3 contains 16 residues. DNA for the CDR3: TGTGCCAGCAGTTTAGGGCCAGGGGCAATTCCCTACGAGCAGTACTTC. This sequence encodes CASSLGPGAIPYEQYF.

Concerning this clonotype: The junction does not match germline at one end; this may be a read error. The chain joins TRBV4-1 to TRBJ2-7; D possibly matches TRBD1 or TRBD2 (5 bases each). The CDR3 extends over 15 amino acids. Germline V gene lookup returns CDR1 MGHRA and CDR2 YSYEKL. This CDR3 reads CASSHPTPGPYEQYF. CDR3 coding DNA: TGCGCCAGCAGCCATCCAACCCCGGGACCTTACGAGCAGTACTTT.

A few counts support this clonotype. The chain recombines TRBV27 with TRBJ2-6, with TRBD1 identical over 7 bases. The CDR3 has 17 amino acids. V dropped 4 bases and J dropped 4; count of bases not matched to a gene: 10. Per germline, CDR1 MNHEY and CDR2 SMNVEV (reference sequence). The DNA for the CDR3 is TGTGCCAGCAGTTCTTATGACAGGGCTCTAGGGGCCAACGTCCTGACTTTC. This codes for CASSSYDRALGANVLTF.

This chain joins TRBV14 and TRBJ2-7, with 10 bases identical to TRBD2. Germline assignment: CDR1 SGHDN and CDR2 FVKESK. With V trimmed by 1 base and J by 0 bases, 15 bases remained unmatched. The CDR3 consists of 20 residues. This chain's CDR3 is CASSQGTSGVLPYYSYEQYF. CDR3 DNA: TGTGCCAGCAGCCAAGGGACTAGCGGAGTCCTCCCCTACTACTCCTACGAGCAGTACTTC.

The V and J genes are TRBV20-1 and TRBJ2-3, with TRBD2 identical over 9 bases. With 6 bases clipped from V and 6 bases from J, the junction kept 10 bases outside the gene matches. The CDR3 totals 14 residues. Germline V gives CDR1 DFQATT, CDR2 SNEGSKA (reference sequence). The CDR3 is CSAYRAGGTDTQYF. CDR3 coding DNA: TGCAGTGCCTATCGCGCGGGGGGGACGGATACGCAGTATTTT.

With respect to this clonotype: One junction end disagrees with the germline gene, perhaps due to a read error. The chain has TRBV20-1 and TRBJ2-1; TRBD1 matches 10 bases. Looked up from germline, CDR1 is DFQATT and CDR2 is SNEGSKA (reference sequence). This CDR3 contains 15 residues. CDR3 nucleotides: TGCAGTGCTCGAGACACGGGACAGGGGACCAATGAGCAGTTCTTC. This sequence encodes CSARDTGQGTNEQFF.

This clonotype was seen a handful of times. The chain's CDR3 is CASRRSGETQYF. As DNA, the CDR3 is TGTGCCAGCAGGCGATCGGGAGAGACCCAGTACTTC. V usage is TRBV12-3 or TRBV12-4 and J usage is TRBJ2-5, with D unclear. CDR3 length: 12 residues. Trimming shortened V by 6 bases and J by 4 bases, and 9 bases separated the two germline ends.

This clonotype was counted only a few times. This chain links TRBV4-2 with TRBJ2-7; 11 bases match TRBD2. The V segment lost 5 bases and the J segment 0 bases; nucleotides outside the gene matches: 3. CDR1 is LGHNA and CDR2 is YNFKEQ in the germline V gene. This CDR3 contains 15 residues. The CDR3 DNA is TGTGCCAGCAGCGATAGCGGGGGGGCCTCCTACGAGCAGTACTTC. Its protein product is CASSDSGGASYEQYF.

This chain links TRBV21-1 with TRBJ1-6. TRBV21-1 is reported as a pseudogene. The CDR3 consists of 17 residues. This chain's CDR3 is CARSKLDRNSFNSPLHF. In nucleotides, the CDR3 is TGTGCCCGCAGCAAATTAGACAGGAACTCCTTTAATTCACCCCTCCACTTT.

The chain couples TRBV12-3 or TRBV12-4 to TRBJ2-6, with TRBD1 matching over 8 bases. The CDR3 totals 13 residues. V was clipped by 6 bases and J by 9 bases; unmatched bases: 4. The CDR3 here is CASSGTGRNVLTF. The CDR3 bases are TGTGCCAGCAGCGGGACAGGCCGCAACGTCCTGACTTTC.

The CDR3 region is CASTTGHTYEQYF. CDR3 in DNA: TGTGCCAGCACCACGGGACATACATACGAGCAGTACTTC. The V gene is TRBV12-3 or TRBV12-4, the J gene TRBJ2-7; D is possibly TRBD1 (6 bases). Trimming pared 7 bases from V and 4 bases from J, leaving 14 bases between. The CDR3 extends over 13 amino acids.

For this clonotype: A much larger clone sits a single nucleotide away, making a read error possible. This chain joins TRBV4-3 and TRBJ2-1; the D gene could be TRBD1 or TRBD2 (5 bases each). This CDR3 contains 17 residues. Looked up from germline, CDR1 is LGHNA and CDR2 is YSLEER. Here the CDR3 DNA reads TGCGCCAGCAGCCAAGATCTCTCAGGGAGCTCCAACAATGAGCAGTTCTTC. Its protein is CASSQDLSGSSNNEQFF.

The rearrangement links TRBV12-3 or TRBV12-4 to TRBJ2-7, with 8 bases that match TRBD2. Unmatched junction bases numbered 4, after V lost 6 bases and J lost 3 bases. The CDR3 contains 13 residues. CDR3 bases: TGTGCCAGCAGACCGGGACTAGACTACGAGCAGTACTTC. This translates into CASRPGLDYEQYF.

This chain connects TRBV15 to TRBJ2-3; 9 bases align to TRBD1. This CDR3 has 17 residues. CDR1 is LNHNV, CDR2 YYDKDF, per germline (reference sequence). V dropped 1 base and J dropped 2; count of bases not matched to a gene: 7. For the CDR3, the DNA is TGTGCCACCAGCAGAGGGGTCGGGACAGGGAACACAGATACGCAGTATTTT. Translation: CATSRGVGTGNTDTQYF.